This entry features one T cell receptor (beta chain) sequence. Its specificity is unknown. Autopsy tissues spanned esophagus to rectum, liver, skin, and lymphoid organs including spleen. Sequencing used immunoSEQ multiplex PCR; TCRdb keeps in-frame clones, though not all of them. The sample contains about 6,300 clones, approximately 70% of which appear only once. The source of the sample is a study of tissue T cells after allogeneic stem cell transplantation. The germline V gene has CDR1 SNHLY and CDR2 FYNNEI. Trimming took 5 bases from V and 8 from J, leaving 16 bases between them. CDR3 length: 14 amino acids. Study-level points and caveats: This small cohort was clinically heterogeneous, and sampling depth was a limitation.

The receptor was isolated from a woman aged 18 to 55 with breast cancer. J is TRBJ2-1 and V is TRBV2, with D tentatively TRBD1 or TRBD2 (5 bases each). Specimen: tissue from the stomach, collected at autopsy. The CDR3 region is CASSWDVASDEQFF. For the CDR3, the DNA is TGTGCCAGCAGTTGGGACGTCGCGAGCGATGAGCAGTTCTTC.